This T cell receptor beta chain derives from a study of blood T cells in healthy people across ages. Study-wide results and caveats: What prevented conclusive comparison of naive and antigen-experienced cells was that PBMCs were unsorted.

For the second PCR, which ran for about 6 to 12 cycles, a sample-barcoded 5' primer and a J-beta primer mix were used. MiXCR, run by TCRdb on the 5' RACE reads, gives a single entry per CDR3 protein. The sample has 650,000 to 800,000 distinct CDR3 sequences, over 40% seen once. Notes on this clonotype: What it recognizes is unknown.

PBMCs numbering at least 7 million were isolated per sample. Each sample provided at least 5.5 micrograms of extracted total RNA. The source is a woman of 80 years or more in good health. The sequenced sample consisted of blood.

As DNA, the CDR3 is TGTGCCAGCAGCCAAGGGGCACTAGGATGGACGCAGTATTTT. This translates into CASSQGALGWTQYF. The V call is TRBV14, the J call TRBJ2-3, with D perhaps TRBD2 (5 bases). CDR3 length: 14 residues. Trimming pared 1 base from V and 9 bases from J, leaving 14 bases between. Germline V gene sequence: CDR1 SGHDN, CDR2 FVKESK.